Below are 9 T cell receptor beta chains sequenced from a single sample in a study of cytomegalovirus exposure and HLA in healthy donors. Use of 60 Vbeta and 13 Jbeta primers characterized the PCR. Some clones are missing from TCRdb's copy, which holds only in-frame ones; the method was immunoSEQ multiplex PCR. The repertoire holds roughly 180,000 clones, with roughly 88% as singletons. Material: PBMCs. Every receptor here comes from a girl under 10 years old in good health and CMV-seropositive.

The CDR3 DNA reads TGTGCCAGCAGCCGACAGGGGACTAGCACAGATACGCAGTATTTT. It codes for CASSRQGTSTDTQYF. The chain uses TRBV11-3 and TRBJ2-3, with 8 bases aligning to TRBD1. Germline CDR1 is SGHNT and CDR2 is YENEEA. Trimming took 5 bases from V and 0 from J; bases not matched to a gene: 4. CDR3 length equals 15 residues.

The rearrangement uses TRBV6-5 and TRBJ1-3, with TRBD1 matching over 9 bases. CDR1 and CDR2 (germline): MNHEY, SVGAGI. With 7 bases clipped from V and 4 bases from J, the junction kept 8 bases outside the gene matches. The CDR3 sequence is 15 residues long. The DNA of the CDR3 is TGTGCCAGCACCGGACAGGGGACAGTAGGAAACACCATATATTTT. This encodes CASTGQGTVGNTIYF.

This clone appeared once. The rearrangement joins TRBV9 to TRBJ2-2, with TRBD2 identical over 8 bases. Per germline, CDR1 SGDLS and CDR2 YYNGEE. This CDR3 comprises 17 residues. Germline trimming cut 2 bases from V and 5 bases from J; bases unmatched to any gene: 11. CDR3 bases: TGTGCCAGCAGCGTTGTTATGCGGGGGGTTCGGACCGGGGAGCTGTTTTTT. Protein sequence: CASSVVMRGVRTGELFF.

This chain links TRBV27 with TRBJ2-7; D is unclear. Germline V gene sequence: CDR1 MNHEY, CDR2 SMNVEV (reference sequence). CDR3 size: 12 residues. The V end lost 8 bases, the J end lost 3 bases, and 11 bases lay between the germline ends. The CDR3 DNA reads TGTGCCAGCGGCCTACGACTCTACGAGCAGTACTTC. Protein: CASGLRLYEQYF.

This chain connects TRBV14 to TRBJ2-3, with a weak D call TRBD1 (5 bases). CDR1 is SGHDN, CDR2 FVKESK, per germline. The V end was cut by 1 base, the J end by 8 bases, with 10 bases between. The CDR3 is made up of 13 amino acids. The CDR3 DNA reads TGTGCCAGCAGCCAAGGGGGCGGTGGTACGCAGTATTTT. It encodes CASSQGGGGTQYF.

The chain has TRBV9 and TRBJ1-4; D not certain. Germline-derived CDR1 and CDR2 are SGDLS and YYNGEE. CDR3 length: 14 residues. Trimming took off 2 bases at V and 7 bases at J, with 12 bases between the two ends. CDR3 amino acids: CASSVVASSEKLFF. The CDR3 nucleotides read TGTGCCAGCAGCGTCGTAGCCTCGTCTGAAAAACTGTTTTTT.

This clone occurred once. The CDR3 region has the DNA TGTGCCAGCGCTCCGGGACATTATGTTTTCTTT. It codes for CASAPGHYVFF. This chain uses TRBV2 with TRBJ1-1; D possibly corresponds to TRBD1 (6 bases). Germline CDR1 and CDR2: SNHLY and FYNNEI. The CDR3 sequence is 11 residues long. The ends were cut back, 8 bases at V and 13 bases at J, with 17 bases in the middle.

This clone has a single count. This sequence joins TRBV6-5 and TRBJ1-2; D remains ambiguous. This CDR3 is 14 amino acids long. Germline V gives CDR1 MNHEY, CDR2 SVGAGI. Trimming removed 7 bases from V and 2 bases from J, with 14 bases in between. The CDR3 sequence: CASTEGGENYGYTF. The DNA of the CDR3 is TGTGCCAGCACCGAAGGAGGTGAGAACTATGGCTACACCTTC.

This clone appeared once. The chain is built from TRBV6-1 and TRBJ1-6; D is possibly TRBD1 (6 bases). The CDR3 length is 15 residues. CDR1 is MNHNS and CDR2 is SASEGT in the germline V gene. V was shortened by 5 bases and J by 3 bases, with 11 bases between the two germline ends. CDR3 region: CASSSDRNYNSPLHF. For the CDR3, the DNA is TGTGCCAGCAGTAGTGACAGGAACTATAATTCACCCCTCCACTTT.